This T cell receptor (beta chain) was sequenced in a study of blood T cell repertoires in COVID-19. Overall study: Sites across the United States, Italy and Spain contributed samples from acute and convalescent COVID-19. In each case, the material was cDNA or gDNA derived from T cells, B-cell-depleted T cells, or PBMCs.

Measured with immunoSEQ multiplex PCR; TCRdb has only the in-frame clones, and not every one. Found here are 150,000 to 200,000 clones, 81% of them singletons; the top ten hold 9.5% to 12%. Looked up from germline, CDR1 is SQVTM and CDR2 is ANQGSEA. The CDR3 is 12 amino acids. After removal of 4 bases from V and 7 bases from J, the junction contained 5 bases not matched to a gene. This TCR came from a middle-aged woman with COVID-19, enrolled during active disease. The V and J genes are TRBV29-1 and TRBJ2-7; TRBD1 matches 9 bases. Material: peripheral blood. In nucleotides, the CDR3 is TGCAGCGTTGTCGGGACAGGGAGGGAGCAGTACTTC. Its protein product is CSVVGTGREQYF.